This T cell receptor (beta chain) was profiled in a study of CD8+ T cells in alopecia areata. Whole-study findings and limits: Normal scalp had lower clonality than lesional scalp, with alopecia totalis/universalis lesions showing this most strongly. Sequencing of scalp samples also includes resident alphabeta T cells from normal skin. The study found TCR sharing across patients less clear than in mice, possibly for HLA reasons.

On this clone: No antigen is known for it.

RNA was extracted and reverse transcribed into cDNA as the sequencing template. Sequencing used immunoSEQ multiplex PCR; TCRdb keeps in-frame clones, though not all of them. Seen here are some 180,000 clones, approximately 53% observed once, and the top ten hold around 5%. Germline CDR1 is LNHNV and CDR2 is YYDKDF (reference sequence). Deletions cut 4 bases from V and 8 bases from J, with 17 bases between. The CDR3 contains 14 residues. The rearrangement uses TRBV15 and TRBJ1-2; tentative D call: TRBD1 (5 bases). The source of this sequence is a human donor in good health. Sequencing input: CD8+ T cells sorted from blood. The CDR3 sequence: CATSTSFGTEGYTF. Here the CDR3 DNA reads TGTGCCACCAGCACCTCGTTCGGGACGGAGGGCTACACCTTC.